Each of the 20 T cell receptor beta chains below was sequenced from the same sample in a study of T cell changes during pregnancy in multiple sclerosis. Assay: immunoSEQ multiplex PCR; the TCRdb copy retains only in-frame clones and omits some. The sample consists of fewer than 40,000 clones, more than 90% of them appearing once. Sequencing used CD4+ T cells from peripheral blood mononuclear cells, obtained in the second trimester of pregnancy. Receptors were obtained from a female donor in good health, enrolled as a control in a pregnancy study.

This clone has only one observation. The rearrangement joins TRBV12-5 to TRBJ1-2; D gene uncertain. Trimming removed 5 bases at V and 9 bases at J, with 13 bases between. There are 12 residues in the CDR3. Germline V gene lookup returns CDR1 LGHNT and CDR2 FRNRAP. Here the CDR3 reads CASGPYRGRYTF. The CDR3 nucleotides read TGTGCTAGTGGTCCCTACCGGGGTCGCTACACCTTC.

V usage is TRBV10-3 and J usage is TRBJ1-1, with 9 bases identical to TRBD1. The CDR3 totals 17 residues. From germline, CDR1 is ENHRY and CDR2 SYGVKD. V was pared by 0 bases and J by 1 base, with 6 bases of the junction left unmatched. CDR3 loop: CAISESTGQGTNTEAFF. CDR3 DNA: TGTGCCATCAGTGAGTCGACGGGACAGGGAACGAACACTGAAGCTTTCTTT.

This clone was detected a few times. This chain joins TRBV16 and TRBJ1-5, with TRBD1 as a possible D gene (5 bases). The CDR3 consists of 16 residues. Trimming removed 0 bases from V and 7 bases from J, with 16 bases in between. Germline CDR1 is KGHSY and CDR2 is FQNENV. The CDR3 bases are TGTGCCAGCAGCCAATCGTGGCAGGGAGGAGGACAGCCCCAGCATTTT. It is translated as CASSQSWQGGGQPQHF.

CDR3 sequence (DNA): TGCGCCAGTAGCCCTAGCGGAGCGAACACCGGGGAGCTGTTTTTT. Encoded protein: CASSPSGANTGELFF. The chain combines TRBV5-1 with TRBJ2-2; 7 bases map to TRBD2. This CDR3 comprises 15 residues. The germline CDR1 and CDR2 sequences are SGHRS and YFSETQ. V lost 8 bases and J lost 0; bases outside the gene matches: 7.

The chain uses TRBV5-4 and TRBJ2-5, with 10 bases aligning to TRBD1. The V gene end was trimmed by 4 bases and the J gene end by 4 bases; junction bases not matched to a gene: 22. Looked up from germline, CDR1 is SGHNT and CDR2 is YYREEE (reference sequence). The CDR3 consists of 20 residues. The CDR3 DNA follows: TGTGCCAGCAGCGACTCGGACAGGGGGAGAACGGGGGGGCTTGTAGAGACCCAGTACTTC. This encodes CASSDSDRGRTGGLVETQYF.

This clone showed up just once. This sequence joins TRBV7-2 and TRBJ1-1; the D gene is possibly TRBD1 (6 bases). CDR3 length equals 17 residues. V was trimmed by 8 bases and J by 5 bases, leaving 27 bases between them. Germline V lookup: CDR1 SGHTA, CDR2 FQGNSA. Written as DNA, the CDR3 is TGTGCCAGCTCCTCCCTCCAGGGGCGGATACGGGTTACTGAAGCTTTCTTT. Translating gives CASSSLQGRIRVTEAFF.

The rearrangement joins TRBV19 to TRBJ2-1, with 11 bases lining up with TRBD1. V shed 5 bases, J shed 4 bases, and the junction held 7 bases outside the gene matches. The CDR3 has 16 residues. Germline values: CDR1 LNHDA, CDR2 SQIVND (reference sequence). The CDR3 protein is CASSSRGQGEYNEQFF. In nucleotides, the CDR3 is TGTGCCAGTAGTTCGAGGGGACAGGGGGAATACAATGAGCAGTTCTTC.

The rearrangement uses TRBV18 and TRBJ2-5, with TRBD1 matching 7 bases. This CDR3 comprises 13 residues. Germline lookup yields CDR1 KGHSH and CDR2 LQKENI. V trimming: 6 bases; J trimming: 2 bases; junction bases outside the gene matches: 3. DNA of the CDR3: TGTGCCAGCTCGCTACAGGGGCAAGAGACCCAGTACTTC. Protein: CASSLQGQETQYF.

CDR3 DNA: TGCGCCAGCCGCGGGCCCACGGGGGAGACCCAGTACTTC. Protein product: CASRGPTGETQYF. V usage is TRBV5-1 and J usage is TRBJ2-5; weak D call: TRBD2 (5 bases). Germline values: CDR1 SGHRS, CDR2 YFSETQ. This CDR3 comprises 13 residues. Trimming shortened V by 7 bases and J by 5 bases, and 15 bases separated the two germline ends.

CDR3 protein: CASSVLSGVSNEKLFF. The CDR3 coding sequence is TGTGCCAGTAGTGTTCTATCAGGGGTATCTAATGAAAAACTGTTTTTT. The chain is built from TRBV19 and TRBJ1-4; tentatively, D is TRBD1 (6 bases). The ends were cut back, 5 bases at V and 3 bases at J, with 16 bases in the middle. From germline, CDR1 is LNHDA and CDR2 SQIVND (reference sequence). The CDR3 contains 16 residues.

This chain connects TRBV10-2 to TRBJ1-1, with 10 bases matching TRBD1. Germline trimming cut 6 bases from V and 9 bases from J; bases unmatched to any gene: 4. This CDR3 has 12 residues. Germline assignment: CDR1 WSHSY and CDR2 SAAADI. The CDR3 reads CASSDRGRKAFF. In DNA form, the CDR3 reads TGCGCCAGCAGCGACAGGGGGCGCAAAGCTTTCTTT.

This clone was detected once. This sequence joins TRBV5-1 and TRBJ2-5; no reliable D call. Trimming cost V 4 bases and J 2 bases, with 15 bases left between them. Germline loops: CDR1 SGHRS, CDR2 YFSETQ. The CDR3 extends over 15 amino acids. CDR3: CASSTRIPSQETQYF. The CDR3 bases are TGCGCCAGCAGCACCAGAATCCCTTCACAAGAGACCCAGTACTTC. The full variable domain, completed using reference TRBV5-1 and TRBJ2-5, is KAGVTQTPRYLIKTRGQQVTLSCSPISGHRSVSWYQQTPGQGLQFLFEYFSETQRNKGNFPGRFSGRQFSNSRSEMNVSTLELGDSALYLCASSTRIPSQETQYFGPGTRLLVL.

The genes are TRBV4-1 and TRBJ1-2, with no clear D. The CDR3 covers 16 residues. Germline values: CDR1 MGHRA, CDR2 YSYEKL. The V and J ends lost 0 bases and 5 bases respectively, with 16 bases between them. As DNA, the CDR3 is TGCGCCAGCAGCCAAGATCTCTCGTGGGCCCGGTATGGCTACACCTTC. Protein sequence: CASSQDLSWARYGYTF.

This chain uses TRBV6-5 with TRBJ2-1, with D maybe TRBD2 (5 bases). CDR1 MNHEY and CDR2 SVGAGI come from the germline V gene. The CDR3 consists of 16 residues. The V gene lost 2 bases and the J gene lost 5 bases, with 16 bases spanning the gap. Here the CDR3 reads CASSYALAARDNEQFF. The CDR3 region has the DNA TGTGCCAGCAGTTACGCCCTAGCCGCTCGGGACAATGAGCAGTTCTTC.

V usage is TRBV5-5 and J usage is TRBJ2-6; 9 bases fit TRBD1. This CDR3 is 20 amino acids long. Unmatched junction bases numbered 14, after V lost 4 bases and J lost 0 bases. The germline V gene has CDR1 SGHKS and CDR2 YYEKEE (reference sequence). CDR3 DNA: TGTGCCAGCAGCCGAACTCGCCGGGACAGGGACTCCTCTGGGGCCAACGTCCTGACTTTC. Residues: CASSRTRRDRDSSGANVLTF.

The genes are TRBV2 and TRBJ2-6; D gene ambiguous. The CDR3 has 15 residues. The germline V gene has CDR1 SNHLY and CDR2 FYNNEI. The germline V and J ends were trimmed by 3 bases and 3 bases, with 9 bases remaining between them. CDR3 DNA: TGTGCCAGCAGTGACTCTACTCTTGGGGCCAACGTCCTGACTTTC. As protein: CASSDSTLGANVLTF.

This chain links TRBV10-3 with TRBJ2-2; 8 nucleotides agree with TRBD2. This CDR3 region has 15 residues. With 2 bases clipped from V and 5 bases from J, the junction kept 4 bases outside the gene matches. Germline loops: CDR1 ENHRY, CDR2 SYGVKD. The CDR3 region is CAISETSGGTGELFF. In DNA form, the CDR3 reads TGTGCCATCAGTGAGACTAGCGGAGGTACCGGGGAGCTGTTTTTT.

The DNA of the CDR3 is TGTGCCAGCAGCCCGGGACAGGCCGCCTCTGGAAACACCATATATTTT. This codes for CASSPGQAASGNTIYF. V is TRBV7-2 and J is TRBJ1-3, with 8 bases aligning to TRBD1. Trimming took 5 bases from V and 0 from J; bases not matched to a gene: 6. This CDR3 spans 16 amino acids. Germline CDR1 is SGHTA and CDR2 is FQGNSA.

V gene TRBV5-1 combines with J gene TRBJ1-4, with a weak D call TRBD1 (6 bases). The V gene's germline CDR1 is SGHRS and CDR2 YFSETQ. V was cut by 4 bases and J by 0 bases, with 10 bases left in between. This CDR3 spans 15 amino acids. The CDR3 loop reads CASSGTGTTNEKLFF. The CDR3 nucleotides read TGCGCCAGCAGCGGCACAGGGACAACTAATGAAAAACTGTTTTTT.

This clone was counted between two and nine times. CDR3 loop: CASSVDSGGARDTQYF. CDR3 DNA sequence: TGTGCCAGCAGCGTAGACAGCGGGGGGGCCAGAGATACGCAGTATTTT. The J gene is TRBJ2-3, the V gene TRBV9; the match to TRBD2 covers 10 bases. This CDR3 is 16 amino acids long. Trimming removed 0 bases from V and 5 bases from J; junction bases left unmatched: 6. Germline V gene sequence: CDR1 SGDLS, CDR2 YYNGEE.